Listed here are 27 T cell receptor beta chains from one sample, sequenced in a study of regulatory T cells in long-lasting Graves disease. Time point: newly diagnosed GD, antithyroid drugs for less than 3 months. PBMC-extracted RNA yielded the TCR library. According to the study, TCR beta libraries were built with iRepertoire HTBI primers and CDR3-region Arm-PCR. TCRdb recomputed calls from the multiplex PCR reads with MiXCR, one row per CDR3 protein. The data contain about 370,000 distinct CDR3 sequences, roughly 15% of them singletons. The starting material was peripheral blood mononuclear cells (PBMCs), obtained at new diagnosis, from a patient treated with antithyroid drugs. Receptors were obtained from a female donor with Graves disease.

This clonotype has at least ten counts. The rearrangement uses TRBV20-1 and TRBJ2-3; D not resolved. The J call may not be correct, given that the DNA end is closer to TRBJ2-1. The CDR3 has 11 residues. Germline CDR1 reads DFQATT; CDR2 reads SNEGSKA (reference sequence). CDR3 coding DNA: TGCAGTGCTAGTCTCACAGTCGGGCAGTTCTTC. This encodes CSASLTVGQFF.

This clonotype was recorded at least ten times. The genes are TRBV3-1 and TRBJ2-1, with 7 bases that match TRBD2. The V and J ends lost 4 bases and 0 bases, in that order; junction bases with no gene match: 3. Germline CDR1 is LGHDT and CDR2 is YNNKEL (reference sequence). The CDR3 spans 15 residues. The CDR3 DNA reads as TGTGCCAGCAGCCGGGAGGGGTTCTCCTACAATGAGCAGTTCTTC. Encoded protein: CASSREGFSYNEQFF.

The chain recombines TRBV12-3 or TRBV12-4 with TRBJ1-2; 12 nucleotides agree with TRBD1. With V trimmed by 6 bases and J by 6 bases, 14 bases remained unmatched. The CDR3 consists of 17 residues. The CDR3 sequence is CASSRGDRGPLEDGYTF. The CDR3 DNA sequence: TGTGCCAGCAGCCGGGGGGACAGGGGGCCACTGGAAGATGGCTACACCTTC.

This clonotype was found many times. The chain links TRBV4-2 to TRBJ2-7, with 7 bases matching TRBD1. The CDR3 covers 13 residues. V gave up 6 bases and J gave up 0 bases; unmatched junction bases: 2. Germline CDR1 is LGHNA and CDR2 is YNFKEQ. Here the CDR3 reads CASRGDSSYEQYF. In nucleotides, the CDR3 is TGTGCCAGCAGGGGGGACAGCTCCTACGAGCAGTACTTC.

The sample holds many counts of this clonotype. The chain employs TRBV7-2 and TRBJ2-3, with TRBD2 matching over 12 bases. Germline assignment: CDR1 SGHTA and CDR2 FQGNSA. This CDR3 is 17 amino acids long. The V and J ends lost 1 base and 6 bases, in that order; junction bases with no gene match: 8. CDR3 amino acids: CASSLEASGRARDTQYF. CDR3 nucleotide sequence: TGTGCCAGCAGCTTAGAGGCTAGCGGGAGGGCCCGGGATACGCAGTATTTT.

In its sample, this clonotype was seen many times. This sequence joins TRBV12-3 or TRBV12-4 and TRBJ1-2; the match to TRBD1 covers 7 bases. The J segment lost 7 bases and the V segment lost 4 bases, leaving 0 bases of the junction unmatched. CDR3 size: 11 residues. CDR3 region: CASSYRGGYTF. CDR3 DNA: TGTGCCAGCAGTTACAGGGGTGGCTACACCTTC.

The CDR3 bases are TGTGCCGATCCTTTTTGGGGAGCTACTCAGCCCCAGCATTTT. As protein: CADPFWGATQPQHF. This chain connects TRBV25-1 to TRBJ1-5, with D uncertain. Germline V gene sequence: CDR1 MGHDK, CDR2 SYGVNS. The CDR3 has 14 amino acids. With 11 bases removed from V and 6 bases from J, the gap between germline ends came to 20 bases.

This clonotype was observed at least ten times. This chain joins TRBV7-9 and TRBJ2-7; D is unclear. CDR3 length: 13 residues. Trimming cost V 3 bases and J 2 bases, with 8 bases left between them. Germline V CDR1 and CDR2: SEHNR, FQNEAQ (reference sequence). CDR3 sequence: CASSFPTAYEQYF. CDR3 DNA sequence: TGTGCCAGCAGCTTTCCTACCGCCTACGAGCAGTACTTC.

This clonotype appeared a few times. The genes are TRBV6-5 and TRBJ1-5; no clear D gene. Germline V lookup: CDR1 MNHEY, CDR2 SVGAGI. Trimming cost V 2 bases and J 7 bases, with 9 bases left between them. The CDR3 is 13 residues long. CDR3 residues: CASSYTLEQPQHF. The CDR3 coding sequence is TGTGCCAGCAGTTACACTCTAGAGCAGCCCCAGCATTTT.

This clonotype showed up many times. CDR3 in amino acids: CASSEQGAITGELFF. The CDR3 DNA sequence: TGTGCCAGCAGTGAGCAGGGGGCGATCACCGGGGAGCTGTTTTTT. The rearrangement links TRBV2 to TRBJ2-2, with 8 bases aligning to TRBD1. CDR3 length: 15 amino acids. The V gene's germline CDR1 is SNHLY and CDR2 FYNNEI. Trimming cost V 3 bases and J 4 bases; bases outside gene matches: 4. Full variable domain (outside the CDR3, taken from reference TRBV2 and TRBJ2-2): EPEVTQTPSHQVTQMGQEVILRCVPISNHLYFYWYRQILGQKVEFLVSFYNNEISEKSEIFDDQFSVERPDGSNFTLKIRSTKLEDSAMYFCASSEQGAITGELFFGEGSRLTVL.

The V and J genes are TRBV13 and TRBJ2-1, with TRBD1 matching 8 bases. The CDR3 consists of 16 residues. CDR1 and CDR2 (germline): PRHDT, FYEKMQ (reference sequence). V lost 5 bases to trimming and J lost 0 bases; unmatched junction nucleotides: 6. CDR3 DNA sequence: TGTGCCAGCAGCCTTCGGGACAGGAGCTCCTACAATGAGCAGTTCTTC. This translates into CASSLRDRSSYNEQFF.

This clonotype has a count of ten or more. The chain couples TRBV7-3 to TRBJ2-7; maybe TRBD2 (6 bases). Germline CDR1 is SGHTA and CDR2 is FQGTGA. V shed 0 bases and J shed 2 bases, with 26 bases lying between them. This CDR3 has 20 amino acids. Here the CDR3 DNA reads TGTGCCAGCAGCTTAACTGGGGTAGCGGAAATCGTTCCTACGGCCTACGAGCAGTACTTC. Protein sequence: CASSLTGVAEIVPTAYEQYF.

This clonotype was counted at least ten times. The CDR3 nucleotides read TGTGCCAGCAGTTTAGGGTCATCCCTTGGCGATACGCAGTATTTT. It translates to CASSLGSSLGDTQYF. This chain links TRBV27 with TRBJ2-3; D is ambiguous. Trimming shortened V by 2 bases and J by 6 bases, and 15 bases separated the two germline ends. Germline lookup yields CDR1 MNHEY and CDR2 SMNVEV (reference sequence). The CDR3 extends over 15 amino acids.

Concerning this clonotype itself: A much larger clone sits a single nucleotide away, making a read error possible. This is likely a read error, given that the CDR3 carries no conserved phenylalanine or tryptophan at its end. The DNA is left out, because the CDR3 cannot be placed on it with certainty; the CDR3 is given as TCRdb lists it. The chain joins TRBV3-1 to TRBJ2-7; the table calls TRBD1, which could not be checked here. The CDR3 numbers 14 amino acids, ends counted. Germline CDR1 reads LGHDT; CDR2 reads YNNKEL (reference sequence). Here the CDR3 reads CASSHMGDHYEQCS.

This clonotype was observed at least ten times. A much larger clonotype is one base distant, so this may be a read error. This chain links TRBV12-3 or TRBV12-4 with TRBJ1-1; TRBD1 is a possible D gene (6 bases). Trimming took 6 bases from V and 0 from J, leaving 8 bases between them. The CDR3 totals 13 residues. CDR3 in DNA: TGTGCCAGCAGAAGGACAGTGAACACTGAAGCTTTCTTT. This sequence encodes CASRRTVNTEAFF.

This clonotype appeared many times. The chain uses TRBV18 and TRBJ2-3; D is possibly TRBD2 (6 bases). The CDR3 extends over 13 amino acids. CDR1 KGHSH and CDR2 LQKENI come from the germline V gene. Deletions cut 5 bases from V and 0 bases from J, with 6 bases between. The CDR3: CASSGTSTDTQYF. For the CDR3, the DNA is TGTGCCAGCTCAGGGACTAGCACAGATACGCAGTATTTT.

This clonotype was counted at least ten times. The chain uses TRBV11-2 and TRBJ1-1, with D possibly matching TRBD1 (5 bases). Trimming cost V 1 base and J 7 bases, with 16 bases left between them. CDR3 length equals 15 residues. Looked up from germline, CDR1 is SGHAT and CDR2 is FQNNGV. The CDR3 sequence is CASSLGRQTTREAFF. CDR3 coding DNA: TGTGCCAGCAGCTTAGGGAGACAGACAACTCGTGAAGCTTTCTTT.

This clonotype showed up many times. One junction end does not reproduce the germline sequence, and a read error may be involved. The chain is built from TRBV7-7 and TRBJ2-1, with TRBD2 identical over 8 bases. This CDR3 is built from 16 residues. Germline CDR1 reads SSHAT; CDR2 reads FNYEAQ (reference sequence). CDR3 DNA sequence: TGTGCTAGCAGCTTAGCGTTGGGGACTAGTGGTAATGAGCAGTTCTTC. This gives the protein CASSLALGTSGNEQFF. Full variable domain (remainder filled in from reference TRBV7-7 and TRBJ2-1): GAGVSQSPRYKVTKRGQDVTLRCDPISSHATLYWYQQALGQGPEFLTYFNYEAQPDKSGLPSDRFSAERPEGSISTLTIQRTEQRDSAMYRCASSLALGTSGNEQFFGPGTRLTVL.

This clonotype was counted a few times. The chain employs TRBV7-2 and TRBJ2-1, with 9 bases fitting TRBD1. The CDR3 has 15 amino acids. The J segment lost 5 bases and the V segment lost 6 bases, leaving 8 bases of the junction unmatched. Germline lookup yields CDR1 SGHTA and CDR2 FQGNSA. CDR3 in DNA: TGTGCCAGCAGTTCAAACAGGGGGCTGAACAATGAGCAGTTCTTC. As protein: CASSSNRGLNNEQFF.

V gene TRBV20-1 combines with J gene TRBJ2-3, with D unclear. The length of the CDR3 is 16 residues. The germline CDR1 and CDR2 sequences are DFQATT and SNEGSKA (reference sequence). Deletions cut 5 bases from V and 0 bases from J, with 18 bases between. CDR3 in DNA: TGCAGTGCTGGCCCCCCCTTGGCCACTAGCACAGATACGCAGTATTTT. Protein sequence: CSAGPPLATSTDTQYF.

This clonotype was counted at least ten times. The rearrangement uses TRBV24-1 and TRBJ2-5, with D unclear. The length of the CDR3 is 14 residues. Germline CDR1 KGHDR, CDR2 SFDVKD. Trimming stripped 3 bases from V and 4 bases from J, with 11 bases between. The CDR3 sequence is CATSDRPGGETQYF. The DNA of the CDR3 is TGTGCCACCAGTGATCGCCCCGGTGGAGAGACCCAGTACTTC.

The table lists this clonotype with many counts. DNA for the CDR3: TGCAGTGCTATAGGGGAGGACGAGCAGTACTTC. Its translation: CSAIGEDEQYF. This chain connects TRBV20-1 to TRBJ2-7, with D possibly being TRBD2 (6 bases). Trimming left V 4 bases short and J 5 bases short, with 9 bases between. Germline V gene data show CDR1 as DFQATT and CDR2 as SNEGSKA (reference sequence). The CDR3 sequence is 11 residues long.

V usage is TRBV6-1 and J usage is TRBJ1-2; D is unresolved. CDR1 is MNHNS and CDR2 is SASEGT in the germline V gene. The V end was cut by 6 bases, the J end by 4 bases, with 12 bases between. The CDR3 is 13 residues long. CDR3 in amino acids: CASSRRPPYGYTF. CDR3 in DNA: TGTGCCAGCAGCCGCCGGCCCCCCTATGGCTACACCTTC.

At least ten counts were recorded for this clonotype. This chain joins TRBV7-3 and TRBJ2-4; the match to TRBD1 covers 9 bases. Germline CDR1 is SGHTA and CDR2 is FQGTGA. The CDR3 is 15 residues long. The V and J ends lost 5 bases and 1 base, in that order; junction bases with no gene match: 3. As DNA, the CDR3 is TGTGCCAGCAGCGAAACAGGGGGCGCCAAAAACATTCAGTACTTC. Its protein product is CASSETGGAKNIQYF. Full variable domain (outside the CDR3, taken from reference TRBV7-3 and TRBJ2-4): GAGVSQTPSNKVTEKGKYVELRCDPISGHTALYWYRQSLGQGPEFLIYFQGTGAADDSGLPNDRFFAVRPEGSVSTLKIQRTERGDSAVYLCASSETGGAKNIQYFGAGTRLSVL.

This clonotype turned up a few times. The rearrangement links TRBV6-1 to TRBJ2-1, with 10 bases matching TRBD1. V lost 7 bases and J lost 15; bases outside the gene matches: 12. The germline gives CDR1 MNHNS, CDR2 SASEGT. The CDR3 sequence is 13 residues long. The CDR3 DNA is TGTGCCAGCACTGACAGGGGGCAGGGCCGGTTGTTCTTC. This translates into CASTDRGQGRLFF.

This clonotype was seen only a few times. V usage is TRBV20-1 and J usage is TRBJ2-5, with 9 bases aligning to TRBD1. The germline CDR1 and CDR2 sequences are DFQATT and SNEGSKA (reference sequence). This CDR3 comprises 15 residues. Trimming removed 6 bases from V and 4 bases from J; junction bases left unmatched: 12. The CDR3 DNA reads as TGCAGTGCCACATCTCCGGGACAGGGAGGAGAGACCCAGTACTTC. Translation gives CSATSPGQGGETQYF.

This clonotype was counted only a few times. The chain recombines TRBV20-1 with TRBJ1-2; TRBD1 is a possible D gene (5 bases). V was trimmed by 4 bases and J by 7 bases, leaving 13 bases between them. From germline, CDR1 is DFQATT and CDR2 SNEGSKA (reference sequence). The CDR3 extends over 12 amino acids. The CDR3 sequence is CSATGGGAGYTF. The DNA for the CDR3 is TGCAGTGCTACGGGGGGTGGGGCTGGCTACACCTTC.